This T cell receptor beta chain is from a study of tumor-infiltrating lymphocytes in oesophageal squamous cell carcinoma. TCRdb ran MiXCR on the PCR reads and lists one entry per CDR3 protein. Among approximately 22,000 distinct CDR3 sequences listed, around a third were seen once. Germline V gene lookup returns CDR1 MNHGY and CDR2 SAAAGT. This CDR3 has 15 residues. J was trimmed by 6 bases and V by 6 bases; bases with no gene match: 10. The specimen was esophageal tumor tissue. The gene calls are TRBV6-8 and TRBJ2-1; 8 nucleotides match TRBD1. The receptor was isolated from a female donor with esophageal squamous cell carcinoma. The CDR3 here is CASRRTGFEFNEQFF. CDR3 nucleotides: TGTGCCAGCAGGAGGACAGGGTTCGAGTTCAATGAGCAGTTCTTC.